A single sample is the source of the 8 T cell receptor beta chains below, sequenced in a study of Graves' ophthalmopathy and Graves' hyperthyroidism. The sequenced template was RNA, covering the TCR beta CDR3 region. The library came from an HTBI-primed first-round RT-PCR and a second-round multiplex PCR. TCRdb reprocessed the multiplex PCR reads via MiXCR and lists one record per CDR3 protein. The data contain 150,000 or so distinct CDR3 sequences, 37% of them singletons. The sample consisted of peripheral blood. These receptors came from a middle-aged woman with Graves' ophthalmopathy.

The J gene is TRBJ2-6, the V gene TRBV19; 9 nucleotides line up with TRBD1. Per the germline V gene, CDR1 is LNHDA and CDR2 is SQIVND (reference sequence). The CDR3 has 18 amino acids. V dropped 3 bases and J dropped 0; count of bases not matched to a gene: 6. CDR3 in amino acids: CASSIGQGLFSGANVLTF. CDR3 coding DNA: TGTGCCAGTAGTATCGGACAGGGGCTGTTCTCTGGGGCCAACGTCCTGACTTTC.

In this sample, this clonotype turned up many times. The chain couples TRBV9 to TRBJ2-2; 9 bases are shared with TRBD1. This CDR3 has 15 amino acids. Germline V CDR1 and CDR2: SGDLS, YYNGEE. The trim removed 4 bases at V and 4 bases at J, leaving 5 bases unmatched. CDR3: CASSLGTGPTGELFF. For the CDR3, the DNA is TGTGCCAGCAGCTTGGGGACAGGGCCCACCGGGGAGCTGTTTTTT.

This clonotype came up many times. V and J are TRBV4-1 and TRBJ2-7; no clear D gene. The CDR3 runs to 15 residues. V lost 0 bases and J 3 bases, leaving 12 bases between the germline ends. Per germline, CDR1 MGHRA and CDR2 YSYEKL. The CDR3 is CASSQDNHLGYEQYF. In DNA, the CDR3 is TGCGCCAGCAGCCAAGATAACCACCTTGGCTACGAGCAGTACTTC.

This clonotype has just one count. In DNA form, the CDR3 reads TGTGCCAGCAGTCTGAGGACAGGGGGCGGTCAGCCCCAGCATTTT. The encoded protein is CASSLRTGGGQPQHF. The gene calls are TRBV28 and TRBJ1-5; TRBD1 matches 11 bases. V lost 5 bases to trimming and J lost 6 bases; unmatched junction nucleotides: 6. CDR3 length: 15 amino acids. From germline, CDR1 is MDHEN and CDR2 SYDVKM.

This clonotype occurred many times. This chain joins TRBV28 and TRBJ2-7; 8 nucleotides agree with TRBD2. This CDR3 is built from 17 residues. CDR1 and CDR2 (germline): MDHEN, SYDVKM. Losses at the gene ends were 5 bases for V and 0 bases for J; bases not matched to a gene: 12. CDR3: CASSIPPLAGLSYEQYF. CDR3 in DNA: TGTGCCAGCAGTATCCCCCCCCTAGCGGGCCTCTCCTACGAGCAGTACTTC. Supplemented by reference TRBV28 and TRBJ2-7, the full variable domain reads DVKVTQSSRYLVKRTGEKVFLECVQDMDHENMFWYRQDPGLGLRLIYFSYDVKMKEKGDIPEGYSVSREKKERFSLILESASTNQTSMYLCASSIPPLAGLSYEQYFGPGTRLTVT.

This clonotype came up many times. The junction departs from germline at one end; a sequencing error may be responsible. The chain has TRBV7-8 and TRBJ2-5; 8 nucleotides align to TRBD2. Germline V gene lookup returns CDR1 SGHVS and CDR2 FQNEAQ. This CDR3 is 16 amino acids long. Here the CDR3 DNA reads TGTGCCAGCAGTATCAACCAACTAGCGGAGACAGAGACCCAGTGCTTC. Amino acids: CASSINQLAETETQCF.

This clonotype was recorded at least ten times. The V and J genes are TRBV15 and TRBJ1-5, with D uncertain. V was clipped by 3 bases and J by 0 bases, with 15 bases between them. The V gene's germline CDR1 is LNHNV and CDR2 YYDKDF (reference sequence). This CDR3 has 17 residues. The CDR3 bases are TGTGCCACCAGCAGGAAGTCTAGGGTGTATAGCAATCAGCCCCAGCATTTT. Its translation is CATSRKSRVYSNQPQHF.

This clonotype was counted at least ten times. This rearrangement joins TRBV5-5 to TRBJ2-7; TRBD1 aligns across 8 bases. Unmatched junction bases numbered 5, after V lost 3 bases and J lost 0 bases. The CDR3 runs 15 residues. Per germline, CDR1 SGHKS and CDR2 YYEKEE (reference sequence). This CDR3 reads CASSSRQGSSYEQYF. The CDR3 region has the DNA TGTGCCAGCAGCTCCCGACAGGGGAGCTCCTACGAGCAGTACTTC.